The next 21 T cell receptor beta chains were all read from a single sample in a study of regulatory T cells in long-lasting Graves disease. Investigators prepared the TCR beta libraries by applying iRepertoire HTBI primers and Arm-PCR of CDR3 regions. MiXCR was run by TCRdb on the multiplex PCR reads, yielding one entry per CDR3 protein. This sample has about 620,000 distinct CDR3 sequences, with around 15% found just once. Time point reported: newly diagnosed GD, antithyroid drugs for less than 3 months. PBMCs provided the RNA from which the TCR library was made. The same data also went into a second study, on T cells in Graves' hyperthyroidism and ophthalmopathy.

Sample: peripheral blood mononuclear cells (PBMCs), taken at new diagnosis, from a patient treated with antithyroid drugs. The receptors derive from a woman in her 30s with Graves disease.

This clonotype was observed a handful of times. Given a much more abundant clone one base away, this may be a read error. J is TRBJ2-2 and V is TRBV6-2 or TRBV6-3; a possible D gene is TRBD1 (6 bases). The CDR3 length is 15 residues. Germline loops: CDR1 MNHEY, CDR2 SVGEGT. CDR3 sequence (DNA): TGTGCCTGCAGTAGGACAGAGGCGAACACCGGGGAGCTGTTTTTT. Translation gives CACSRTEANTGELFF.

This clonotype was seen many times. The CDR3 spells CATMMPGAAGELFF. CDR3 nucleotides: TGTGCCACTATGATGCCGGGGGCGGCCGGGGAGCTGTTTTTT. The chain combines TRBV28 with TRBJ2-2; possibly TRBD1 or TRBD2 for D (6 bases each). This CDR3 region has 14 residues. Germline V gene data show CDR1 as MDHEN and CDR2 as SYDVKM. V shed 10 bases and J shed 6 bases, with 18 bases lying between them.

This clonotype was counted a few times. The junction departs from the called germline gene at one end, perhaps through a read error. V is TRBV27 and J is TRBJ2-7, with 11 nucleotides matching TRBD1. CDR3 length: 15 amino acids. The V gene's germline CDR1 is MNHEY and CDR2 SMNVEV (reference sequence). CDR3 bases: TGTGCCAGCAGTCCCGGGACAGGGGGAATCTACGAGCGGTACTTC. It encodes CASSPGTGGIYERYF.

Only a few counts were recorded for this clonotype. A much larger clone lies one base from this, so it may be a read error. The rearrangement uses TRBV28 and TRBJ1-1, with a tentative D call TRBD1 (6 bases). The CDR3 has 14 residues. Germline V gene lookup returns CDR1 MDHEN and CDR2 SYDVKM. In DNA, the CDR3 is TGTGCCAACAGTTTTGGGGGCGGGGGCACTGAAGCTTTCTTT. Its translation: CANSFGGGGTEAFF.

This clonotype is a singleton in its sample. The chain joins TRBV28 to TRBJ1-2; D gene unclear. The CDR3 is 12 amino acids. Trimming left V 5 bases short and J 6 bases short, with 10 bases between. The germline CDR1 and CDR2 sequences are MDHEN and SYDVKM. The CDR3 reads CASSHLRNGYTF. In DNA, the CDR3 is TGTGCCAGCAGTCATTTACGCAATGGCTACACCTTC.

This clonotype appeared many times. The chain joins TRBV10-3 to TRBJ1-2; no clear D. The germline V gene encodes CDR1 ENHRY and CDR2 SYGVKD. This CDR3 region has 16 residues. The V end lost 7 bases, the J end lost 0 bases, and 18 bases lay between the germline ends. The CDR3 region is CAIKSTELSPNYGYTF. Here the CDR3 DNA reads TGTGCCATCAAAAGCACAGAGTTATCGCCTAACTATGGCTACACCTTC.

This clonotype occurred a few times. The J gene is TRBJ1-4, the V gene TRBV3-1, with D tentatively TRBD1 (5 bases). In germline, CDR1 is LGHDT, CDR2 YNNKEL (reference sequence). The ends were cut back, 2 bases at V and 0 bases at J, with 16 bases in the middle. This CDR3 is built from 18 residues. CDR3 nucleotide sequence: TGTGCCAGCAGCCAAAGTCGGGGCCGCCTATCAACTAATGAAAAACTGTTTTTT. It is translated as CASSQSRGRLSTNEKLFF.

CDR3 amino acids: CASSHGTRSTYNEQFF. Here the CDR3 DNA reads TGTGCCAGCAGCCACGGGACTCGATCGACCTACAATGAGCAGTTCTTC. The gene calls are TRBV7-6 and TRBJ2-1, with D perhaps matching TRBD2 (6 bases). This CDR3 spans 16 amino acids. The germline V gene encodes CDR1 SGHVS and CDR2 FNYEAQ. V was trimmed by 5 bases and J by 2 bases, leaving 16 bases between them.

This clonotype was observed a handful of times. This chain links TRBV7-8 with TRBJ2-3; 11 nucleotides agree with TRBD2. J gave up 6 bases and V 2 bases, and 4 bases lay outside the gene matches. The CDR3 contains 15 residues. Germline CDR1 reads SGHVS; CDR2 reads FQNEAQ. The CDR3 sequence: CASSLLAGGHDTQYF. The CDR3 region has the DNA TGTGCCAGCAGCTTACTAGCGGGAGGCCATGATACGCAGTATTTT. Variable domain in full (rest from reference TRBV7-8 and TRBJ2-3): GAGVSQSPRYKVAKRGQDVALRCDPISGHVSLFWYQQALGQGPEFLTYFQNEAQLDKSGLPSDRFFAERPEGSVSTLKIQRTQQEDSAVYLCASSLLAGGHDTQYFGPGTRLTVL.

This clonotype occurred many times. The gene calls are TRBV30 and TRBJ1-2; 7 positions match TRBD1. Per the germline V gene, CDR1 is GTSNPN and CDR2 is SVGIG (reference sequence). This CDR3 is built from 13 residues. V was clipped by 5 bases and J by 2 bases; unmatched bases: 5. As DNA, the CDR3 is TGTGCCTGGGATAGGACAGGAAACTATGGCTACACCTTC. Encoded protein: CAWDRTGNYGYTF.

Note on this clonotype: A read error is possible here, since a much larger clone lies one base away. V usage is TRBV7-9 and J usage is TRBJ2-1; 12 bases map to TRBD2. The CDR3 extends over 17 amino acids. V gave up 5 bases and J gave up 6 bases; unmatched junction bases: 11. The V gene's germline CDR1 is SEHNR and CDR2 FQNEAQ (reference sequence). The CDR3 coding sequence is TGTGCCAGCAGCACAGGGAGGGGGACTAGCGGGCCCAATGAGCAGTTCTTC. As protein: CASSTGRGTSGPNEQFF.

This clonotype has a handful of counts. This sequence joins TRBV11-3 and TRBJ2-1, with D possibly called TRBD1 or TRBD2 (5 bases each). The V end lost 2 bases, the J end lost 4 bases, and 15 bases lay between the germline ends. Looked up from germline, CDR1 is SGHNT and CDR2 is YENEEA. CDR3 length equals 16 residues. CDR3 sequence (DNA): TGTGCCAGCAGCTTATCCCAGGGCACGGGGTACAATGAGCAGTTCTTC. Its translation: CASSLSQGTGYNEQFF.

The rearrangement uses TRBV19 and TRBJ2-7; 11 bases are a match to TRBD1. The CDR3 has 15 amino acids. Germline V gives CDR1 LNHDA, CDR2 SQIVND (reference sequence). V lost 5 bases to trimming and J lost 0 bases; unmatched junction nucleotides: 3. The CDR3 region is CASSAGTGGSYEQYF. The CDR3 DNA reads as TGTGCCAGTAGTGCCGGGACAGGGGGCTCCTACGAGCAGTACTTC.

This clonotype showed up just a few times. The missing conserved phenylalanine or tryptophan at the end of this CDR3 makes a read error likely. The V and J genes are TRBV20-1 and TRBJ1-2, with a possible D match to TRBD1 (6 bases). The germline gives CDR1 DFQATT, CDR2 SNEGSKA (reference sequence). Deletions cut 1 base from V and 5 bases from J, with 14 bases between. The CDR3 runs 14 residues. The CDR3 loop reads CSARVVQQGYGYTL. The DNA for the CDR3 is TGCAGTGCTAGAGTCGTCCAGCAGGGGTATGGCTACACCCTC.

This clonotype has just a few counts. This chain links TRBV24-1 with TRBJ2-3, with 8 bases identical to TRBD2. With 2 bases clipped from V and 4 bases from J, the junction kept 4 bases outside the gene matches. Per the germline V gene, CDR1 is KGHDR and CDR2 is SFDVKD. The CDR3 sequence is 15 residues long. As DNA, the CDR3 is TGTGCCACCAGTGATTACGGGAGGGGTGCAGATACGCAGTATTTT. It specifies CATSDYGRGADTQYF.

In its sample, this clonotype was seen many times. The V gene is TRBV27, the J gene TRBJ2-7; 8 nucleotides agree with TRBD1. V dropped 5 bases and J dropped 3; count of bases not matched to a gene: 3. CDR1 is MNHEY, CDR2 SMNVEV, per germline (reference sequence). CDR3 length equals 13 residues. CDR3 sequence: CASSQTGDYEQYF. CDR3 DNA: TGTGCCAGCAGTCAGACAGGGGACTACGAGCAGTACTTC.

The V gene is TRBV2, the J gene TRBJ2-5, with D perhaps assigned TRBD1 or TRBD2 (7 bases each). V was cut by 10 bases and J by 5 bases, with 20 bases left in between. The germline gives CDR1 SNHLY, CDR2 FYNNEI. This CDR3 has 14 amino acids. The CDR3 bases are TGTGCCACCCAGGGGGGGAGGGCTGGGGAGACCCAGTACTTC. Translation: CATQGGRAGETQYF.

This clonotype was counted many times. The V and J genes are TRBV10-3 and TRBJ2-7; 9 nucleotides align to TRBD1. The CDR3 sequence is 13 residues long. The germline CDR1 and CDR2 sequences are ENHRY and SYGVKD. J was trimmed by 4 bases and V by 7 bases; bases with no gene match: 5. CDR3 protein: CAITGTGLYEQYF. The CDR3 bases are TGTGCCATCACCGGGACAGGGCTTTACGAGCAGTACTTC.

Ten or more counts support this clonotype. J is TRBJ2-3 and V is TRBV20-1, with 7 bases matching TRBD1. V was pared by 0 bases and J by 5 bases, with 14 bases of the junction left unmatched. The germline V gene has CDR1 DFQATT and CDR2 SNEGSKA (reference sequence). The CDR3 is made up of 17 amino acids. Here the CDR3 reads CSARDSLGTERGDTQYF. The CDR3 coding sequence is TGCAGTGCTAGAGATTCCCTCGGGACAGAGAGGGGAGATACGCAGTATTTT.

The gene calls are TRBV9 and TRBJ2-7; D remains unclear. Germline V gene data show CDR1 as SGDLS and CDR2 as YYNGEE. The V gene lost 0 bases and the J gene lost 6 bases, with 7 bases spanning the gap. This CDR3 spans 12 amino acids. Here the CDR3 reads CASSVGASEQYF. CDR3 in DNA: TGTGCCAGCAGCGTAGGAGCAAGCGAGCAGTACTTC.

This clonotype was detected a few times. This chain uses TRBV10-1 with TRBJ2-7, with 9 bases identical to TRBD2. Germline CDR1 and CDR2: WNHNN and SYGVQD (reference sequence). V lost 9 bases, J lost 6 bases, and 18 bases stayed unmatched. The CDR3 is 16 amino acids. CDR3 sequence reads: CARRRLAAGTSGEQYF. CDR3 nucleotide sequence: TGCGCCAGGCGTCGACTAGCGGCCGGTACCTCGGGCGAGCAGTACTTC.